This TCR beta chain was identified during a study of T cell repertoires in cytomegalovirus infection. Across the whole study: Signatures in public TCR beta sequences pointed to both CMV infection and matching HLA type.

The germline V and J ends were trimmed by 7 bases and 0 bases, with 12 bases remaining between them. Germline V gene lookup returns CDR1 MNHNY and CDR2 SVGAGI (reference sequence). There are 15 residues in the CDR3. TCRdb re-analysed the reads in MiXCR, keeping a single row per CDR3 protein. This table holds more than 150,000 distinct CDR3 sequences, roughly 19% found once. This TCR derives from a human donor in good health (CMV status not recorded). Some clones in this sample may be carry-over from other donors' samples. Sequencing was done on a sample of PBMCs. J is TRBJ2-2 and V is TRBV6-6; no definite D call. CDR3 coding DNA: TGTGCCAGCATTCAGTCAATATCGAACACCGGGGAGCTGTTTTTT. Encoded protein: CASIQSISNTGELFF.